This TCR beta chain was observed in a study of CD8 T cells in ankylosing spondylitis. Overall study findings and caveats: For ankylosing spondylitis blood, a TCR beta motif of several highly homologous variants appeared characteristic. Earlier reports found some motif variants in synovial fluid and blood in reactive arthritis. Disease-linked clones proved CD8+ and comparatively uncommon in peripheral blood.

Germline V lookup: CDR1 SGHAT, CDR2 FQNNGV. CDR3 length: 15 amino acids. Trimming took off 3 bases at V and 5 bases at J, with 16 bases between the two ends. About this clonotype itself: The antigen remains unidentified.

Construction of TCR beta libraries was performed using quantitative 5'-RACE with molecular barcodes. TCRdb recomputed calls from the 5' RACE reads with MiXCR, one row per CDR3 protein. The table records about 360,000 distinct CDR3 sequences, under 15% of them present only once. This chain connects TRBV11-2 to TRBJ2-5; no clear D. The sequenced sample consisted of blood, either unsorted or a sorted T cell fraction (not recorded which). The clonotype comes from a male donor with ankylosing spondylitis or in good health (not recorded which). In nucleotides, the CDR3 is TGTGCCAGCAGCTTCGATGGCCAACCCCCGGAGACCCAGTACTTC. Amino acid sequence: CASSFDGQPPETQYF.